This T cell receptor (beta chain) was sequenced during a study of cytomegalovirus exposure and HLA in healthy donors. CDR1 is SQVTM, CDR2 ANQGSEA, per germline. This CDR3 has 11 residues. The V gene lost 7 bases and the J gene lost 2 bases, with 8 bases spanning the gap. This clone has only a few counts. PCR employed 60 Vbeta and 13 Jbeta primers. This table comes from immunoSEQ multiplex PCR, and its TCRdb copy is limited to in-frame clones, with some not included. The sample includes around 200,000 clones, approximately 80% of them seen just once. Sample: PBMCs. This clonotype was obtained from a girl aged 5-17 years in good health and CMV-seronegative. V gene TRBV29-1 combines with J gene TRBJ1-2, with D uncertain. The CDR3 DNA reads TGCAGCGCTACGGTCAACTATGGCTACACCTTC. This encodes CSATVNYGYTF.